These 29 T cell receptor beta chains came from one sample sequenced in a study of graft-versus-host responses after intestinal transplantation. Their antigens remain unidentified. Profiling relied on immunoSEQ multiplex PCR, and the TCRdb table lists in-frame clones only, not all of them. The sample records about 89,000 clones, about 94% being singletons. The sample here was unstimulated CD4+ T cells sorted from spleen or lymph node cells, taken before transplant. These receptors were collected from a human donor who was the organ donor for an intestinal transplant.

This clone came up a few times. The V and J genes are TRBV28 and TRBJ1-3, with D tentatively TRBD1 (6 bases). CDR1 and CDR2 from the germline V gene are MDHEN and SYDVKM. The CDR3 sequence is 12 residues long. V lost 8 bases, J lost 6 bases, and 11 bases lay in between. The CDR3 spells CASSGTLNTIYF. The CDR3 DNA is TGTGCCAGCTCCGGGACATTAAACACCATATATTTT.

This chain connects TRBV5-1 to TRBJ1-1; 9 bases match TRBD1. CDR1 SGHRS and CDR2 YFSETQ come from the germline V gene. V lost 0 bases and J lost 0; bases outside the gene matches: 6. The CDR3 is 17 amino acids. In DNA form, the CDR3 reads TGCGCCAGCAGCTTGGGACAGGGGGTAGTTTTGAACACTGAAGCTTTCTTT. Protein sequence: CASSLGQGVVLNTEAFF.

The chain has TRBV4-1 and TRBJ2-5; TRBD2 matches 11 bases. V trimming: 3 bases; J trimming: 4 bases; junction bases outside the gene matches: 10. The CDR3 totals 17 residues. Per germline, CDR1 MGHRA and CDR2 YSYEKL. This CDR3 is CASSQGLAEAWIETQYF. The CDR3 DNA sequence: TGCGCCAGCAGCCAGGGACTAGCGGAGGCTTGGATAGAGACCCAGTACTTC.

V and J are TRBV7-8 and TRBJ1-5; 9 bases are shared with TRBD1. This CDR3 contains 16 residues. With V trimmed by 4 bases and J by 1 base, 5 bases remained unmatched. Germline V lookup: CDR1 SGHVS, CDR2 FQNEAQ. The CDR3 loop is CASSSTGGASNQPQHF. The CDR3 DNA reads TGTGCCAGCAGCTCCACAGGGGGCGCGAGCAATCAGCCCCAGCATTTT.

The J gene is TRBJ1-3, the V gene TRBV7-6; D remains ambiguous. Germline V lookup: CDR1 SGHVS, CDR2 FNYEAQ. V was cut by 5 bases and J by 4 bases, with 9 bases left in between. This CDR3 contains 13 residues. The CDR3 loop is CASSQTSGNTIYF. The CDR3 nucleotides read TGTGCCAGCAGCCAAACTTCCGGAAACACCATATATTTT. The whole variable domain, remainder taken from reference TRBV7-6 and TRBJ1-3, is GAGVSQSPRYKVTKRGQDVALRCDPISGHVSLYWYRQALGQGPEFLTYFNYEAQQDKSGLPNDRFSAERPEGSISTLTIQRTEQRDSAMYRCASSQTSGNTIYFGEGSWLTVV.

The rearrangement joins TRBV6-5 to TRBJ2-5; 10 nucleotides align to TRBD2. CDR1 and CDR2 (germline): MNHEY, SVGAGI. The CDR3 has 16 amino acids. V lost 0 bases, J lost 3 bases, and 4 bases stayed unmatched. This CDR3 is CASSYSSSGGEETQYF. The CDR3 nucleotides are TGTGCCAGCAGTTACTCATCCAGCGGGGGGGAAGAGACCCAGTACTTC.

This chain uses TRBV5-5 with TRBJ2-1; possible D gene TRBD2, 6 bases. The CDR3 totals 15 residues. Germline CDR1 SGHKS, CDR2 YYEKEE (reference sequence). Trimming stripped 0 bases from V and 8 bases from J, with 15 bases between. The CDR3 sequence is CASSLGGLSFHEQFF. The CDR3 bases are TGTGCCAGCAGCTTGGGAGGACTATCTTTCCATGAGCAGTTCTTC.

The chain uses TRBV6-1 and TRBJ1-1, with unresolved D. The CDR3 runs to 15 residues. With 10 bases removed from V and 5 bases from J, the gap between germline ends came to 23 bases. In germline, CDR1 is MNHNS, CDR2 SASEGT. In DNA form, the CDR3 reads TGTGCCACCACGAGGACGGCAGCAAAAGTAACTGAAGCTTTCTTT. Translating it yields CATTRTAAKVTEAFF.

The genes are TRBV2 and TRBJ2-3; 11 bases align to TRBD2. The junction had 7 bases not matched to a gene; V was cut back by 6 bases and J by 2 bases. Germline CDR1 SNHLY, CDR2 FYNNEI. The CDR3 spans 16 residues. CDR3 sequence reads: CASRRGLADFTDTQYF. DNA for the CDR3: TGTGCCAGCAGACGGGGACTAGCGGACTTCACAGATACGCAGTATTTT.

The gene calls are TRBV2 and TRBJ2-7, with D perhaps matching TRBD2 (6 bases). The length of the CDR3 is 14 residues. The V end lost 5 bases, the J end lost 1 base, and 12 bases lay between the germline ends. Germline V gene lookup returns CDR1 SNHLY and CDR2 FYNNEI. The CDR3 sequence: CASSPWGESYEQYF. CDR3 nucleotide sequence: TGTGCCAGCAGTCCGTGGGGGGAGTCCTACGAGCAGTACTTC.

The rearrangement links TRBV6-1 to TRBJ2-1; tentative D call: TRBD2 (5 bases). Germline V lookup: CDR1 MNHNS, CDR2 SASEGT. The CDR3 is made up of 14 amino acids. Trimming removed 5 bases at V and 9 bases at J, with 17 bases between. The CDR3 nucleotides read TGTGCCAGCAGTTCGAACAGCGGAATCGGTGAGCAGTTCTTC. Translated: CASSSNSGIGEQFF.

The CDR3 DNA follows: TGTGCCAGTAGTCGGGCGGCCGGGGAGCTGTTTTTT. It yields the protein CASSRAAGELFF. The rearrangement joins TRBV19 to TRBJ2-2, with D hard to call. V lost 5 bases and J 6 bases, leaving 7 bases between the germline ends. Germline loops: CDR1 LNHDA, CDR2 SQIVND (reference sequence). This CDR3 is built from 12 residues.

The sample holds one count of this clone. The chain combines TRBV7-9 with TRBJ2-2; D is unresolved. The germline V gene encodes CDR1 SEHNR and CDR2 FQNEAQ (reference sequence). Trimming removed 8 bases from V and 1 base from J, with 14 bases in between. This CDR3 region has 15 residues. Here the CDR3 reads CASVRDDLNTGELFF. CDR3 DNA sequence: TGTGCCAGCGTTCGAGACGATTTGAACACCGGGGAGCTGTTTTTT.

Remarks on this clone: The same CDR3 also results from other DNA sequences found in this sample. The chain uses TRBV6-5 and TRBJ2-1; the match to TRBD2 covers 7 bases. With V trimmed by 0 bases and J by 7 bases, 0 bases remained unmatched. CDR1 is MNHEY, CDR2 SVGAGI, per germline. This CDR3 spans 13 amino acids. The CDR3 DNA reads TGTGCCAGCAGTTACTCGCGGGGGAATGAGCAGTTCTTC. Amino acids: CASSYSRGNEQFF.

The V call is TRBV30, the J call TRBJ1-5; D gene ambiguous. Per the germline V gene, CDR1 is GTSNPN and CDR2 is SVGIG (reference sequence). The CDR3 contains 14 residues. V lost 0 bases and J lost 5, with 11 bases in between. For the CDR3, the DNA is TGTGCCTGGAGTGTACGGGTCGGTGATCAGCCCCAGCATTTT. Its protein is CAWSVRVGDQPQHF.

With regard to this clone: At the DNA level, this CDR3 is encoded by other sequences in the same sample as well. The CDR3 nucleotides are TGTGCCAGCAGTTCCCCACACGGACCCAGGGGAGAGACCCAGTACTTC. Its translation is CASSSPHGPRGETQYF. V gene TRBV27 combines with J gene TRBJ2-5, with D possibly matching TRBD1 (6 bases). CDR3 size: 16 residues. The V gene's germline CDR1 is MNHEY and CDR2 SMNVEV (reference sequence). V gave up 4 bases and J gave up 4 bases, with 19 bases separating them.

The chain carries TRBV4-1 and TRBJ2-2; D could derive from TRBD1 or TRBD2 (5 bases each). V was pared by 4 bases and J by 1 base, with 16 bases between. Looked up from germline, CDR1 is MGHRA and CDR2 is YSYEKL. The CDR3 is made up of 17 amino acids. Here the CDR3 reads CASSPREGHLNTGELFF. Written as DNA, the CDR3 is TGCGCCAGCAGCCCGAGAGAGGGGCACCTGAACACCGGGGAGCTGTTTTTT.

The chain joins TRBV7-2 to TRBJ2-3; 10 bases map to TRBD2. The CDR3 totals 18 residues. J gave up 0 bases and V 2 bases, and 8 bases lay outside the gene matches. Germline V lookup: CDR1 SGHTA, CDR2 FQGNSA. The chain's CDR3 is CASSLRASGGVSTDTQYF. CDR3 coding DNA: TGTGCCAGCAGCTTAAGGGCTAGCGGGGGCGTTAGCACAGATACGCAGTATTTT.

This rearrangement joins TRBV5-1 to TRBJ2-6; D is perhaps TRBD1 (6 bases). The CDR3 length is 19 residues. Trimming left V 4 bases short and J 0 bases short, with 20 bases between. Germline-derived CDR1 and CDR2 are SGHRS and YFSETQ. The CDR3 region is CASSQAGAITSSGANVLTF. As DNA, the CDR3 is TGCGCCAGCAGCCAGGCAGGGGCCATTACCAGCTCTGGGGCCAACGTCCTGACTTTC. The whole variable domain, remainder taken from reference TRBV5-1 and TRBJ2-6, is KAGVTQTPRYLIKTRGQQVTLSCSPISGHRSVSWYQQTPGQGLQFLFEYFSETQRNKGNFPGRFSGRQFSNSRSEMNVSTLELGDSALYLCASSQAGAITSSGANVLTFGAGSRLTVL.

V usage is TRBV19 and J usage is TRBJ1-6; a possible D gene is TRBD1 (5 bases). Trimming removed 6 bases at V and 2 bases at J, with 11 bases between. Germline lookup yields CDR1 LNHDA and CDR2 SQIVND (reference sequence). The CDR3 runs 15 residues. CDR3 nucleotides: TGTGCCAGTAGCCATGTGACAGCCTATAATTCACCCCTCCACTTT. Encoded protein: CASSHVTAYNSPLHF.

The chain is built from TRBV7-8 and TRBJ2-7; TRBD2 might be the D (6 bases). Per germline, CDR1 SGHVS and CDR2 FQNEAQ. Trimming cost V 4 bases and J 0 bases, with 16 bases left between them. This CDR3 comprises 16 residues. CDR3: CASSSGGGFSSYEQYF. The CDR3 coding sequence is TGTGCCAGCAGCTCCGGTGGGGGGTTCAGCTCCTACGAGCAGTACTTC.

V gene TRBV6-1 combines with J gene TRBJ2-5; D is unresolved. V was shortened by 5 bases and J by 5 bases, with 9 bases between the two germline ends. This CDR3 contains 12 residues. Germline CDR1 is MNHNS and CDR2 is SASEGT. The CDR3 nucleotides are TGTGCCAGCAGTAGAGGACGGGAGACCCAGTACTTC. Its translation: CASSRGRETQYF.

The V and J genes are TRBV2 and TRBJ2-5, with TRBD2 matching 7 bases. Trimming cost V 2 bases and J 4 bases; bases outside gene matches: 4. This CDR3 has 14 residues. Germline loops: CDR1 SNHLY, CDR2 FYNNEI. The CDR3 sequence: CASSESGGGETQYF. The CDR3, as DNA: TGTGCCAGCAGTGAATCGGGGGGAGGAGAGACCCAGTACTTC.

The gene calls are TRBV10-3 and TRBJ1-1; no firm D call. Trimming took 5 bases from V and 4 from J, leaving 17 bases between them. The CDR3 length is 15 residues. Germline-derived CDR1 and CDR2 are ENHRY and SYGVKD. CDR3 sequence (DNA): TGTGCCATCAGTAAGGGAACGTTGGTCTTCACTGAAGCTTTCTTT. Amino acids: CAISKGTLVFTEAFF.

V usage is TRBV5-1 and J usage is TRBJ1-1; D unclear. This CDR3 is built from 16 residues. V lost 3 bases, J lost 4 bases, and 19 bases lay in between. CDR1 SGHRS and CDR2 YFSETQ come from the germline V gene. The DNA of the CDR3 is TGCGCCAGCAGCTCCCGGGTAGGTGGAGCCCCCACTGAAGCTTTCTTT. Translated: CASSSRVGGAPTEAFF. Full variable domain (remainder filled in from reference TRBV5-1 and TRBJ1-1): KAGVTQTPRYLIKTRGQQVTLSCSPISGHRSVSWYQQTPGQGLQFLFEYFSETQRNKGNFPGRFSGRQFSNSRSEMNVSTLELGDSALYLCASSSRVGGAPTEAFFGQGTRLTVV.

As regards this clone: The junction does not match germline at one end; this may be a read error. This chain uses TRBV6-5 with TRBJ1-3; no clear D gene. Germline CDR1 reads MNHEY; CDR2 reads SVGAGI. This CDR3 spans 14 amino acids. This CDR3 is CASSNSRPVNTIYF. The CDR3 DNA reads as TGTGCCAGCAGTAACTCCCGCCCGGTAAACACCATATATTTT.

CDR3 in DNA: TGTGCCAGTAGTATGGGGCAGGGGAATTCCTACGAGCAGTACTTC. It codes for CASSMGQGNSYEQYF. The rearrangement links TRBV19 to TRBJ2-7; tentative D call: TRBD1 (6 bases). There are 15 residues in the CDR3. V was cut by 3 bases and J by 1 base, with 13 bases left in between. CDR1 is LNHDA and CDR2 is SQIVND in the germline V gene (reference sequence).

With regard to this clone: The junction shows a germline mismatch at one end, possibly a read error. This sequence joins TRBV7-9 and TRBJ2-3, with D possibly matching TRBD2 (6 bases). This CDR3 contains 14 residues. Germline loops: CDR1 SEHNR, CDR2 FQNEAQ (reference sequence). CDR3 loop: CASTLAEETDTQYF. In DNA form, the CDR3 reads TGTGCCAGCACCTTAGCGGAGGAAACAGATACGCAGTATTTT.

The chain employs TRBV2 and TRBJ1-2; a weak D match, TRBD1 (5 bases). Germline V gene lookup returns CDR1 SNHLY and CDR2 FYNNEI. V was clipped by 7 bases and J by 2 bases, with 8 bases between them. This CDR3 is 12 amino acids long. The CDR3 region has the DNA TGTGCCAGCACACCAGGGAACTATGGCTACACCTTC. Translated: CASTPGNYGYTF.